This T cell receptor beta chain was observed in a study of cytomegalovirus exposure and HLA in healthy donors. Points from the study as a whole: The authors excluded some V segments, including TRBV6-2 and TRBV6-3, as indistinguishable.

The PCR ran on 60 Vbeta and 13 Jbeta primers. The protocol was immunoSEQ multiplex PCR, while the TCRdb copy is restricted to in-frame clones and leaves out a portion. The data hold some 100,000 clones, with around 83% observed a single time. Trimming cost V 3 bases and J 7 bases, with 10 bases left between them. The germline gives CDR1 SGHTA, CDR2 FQGNSA. The CDR3 has 12 amino acids. With respect to this clone: As yet, its antigen is unknown.

Sequenced input: PBMCs. The V call is TRBV7-2, the J call TRBJ2-7; no firm D call. This sequence originates from a woman aged 18-29 years in good health and CMV-seronegative. CDR3 in DNA: TGTGCCAGCAGCTTCGTCCGTTATGAGCAGTACTTC. Its protein is CASSFVRYEQYF. Complete variable domain (other parts from reference TRBV7-2 and TRBJ2-7): GAGVSQSPSNKVTEKGKDVELRCDPISGHTALYWYRQSLGQGLEFLIYFQGNSAPDKSGLPSDRFSAERTGGSVSTLTIQRTQQEDSAVYLCASSFVRYEQYFGPGTRLTVT.